What follows are 29 T cell receptor beta chains derived from one specimen sequenced in a study of T cells in Graves' hyperthyroidism and ophthalmopathy. There were TCR beta CDR3 regions amplified from RNA transcripts. HTBI primers were employed in a first-round RT-PCR of the TCR CDR3. From the multiplex PCR reads, TCRdb called clonotypes with MiXCR, one entry per CDR3 protein. The repertoire holds about 130,000 distinct CDR3 sequences, with roughly a fifth as singletons. The specimen sequenced was blood. These receptors were obtained from a woman aged 45-59 years with Graves' hyperthyroidism that later progressed to Graves' ophthalmopathy.

The V call is TRBV12-3 or TRBV12-4, the J call TRBJ1-6; D is perhaps TRBD1 (5 bases). V was shortened by 9 bases and J by 4 bases, with 13 bases between the two germline ends. This CDR3 contains 14 residues. The DNA for the CDR3 is TGTGCCAGAGGGGAGGGGTTATATAATTCACCCCTCCACTTT. Encoded protein: CARGEGLYNSPLHF.

The chain couples TRBV11-2 to TRBJ2-1; TRBD2 aligns across 8 bases. The CDR3 is 15 residues long. J was trimmed by 8 bases and V by 3 bases; bases with no gene match: 9. Germline loops: CDR1 SGHAT, CDR2 FQNNGV. The CDR3 DNA follows: TGTGCCAGCAGCTTGGTACTAGCGGCCAACGATGAGCAGTTCTTC. Protein: CASSLVLAANDEQFF.

The table lists this clonotype with many counts. The J gene is TRBJ2-1, the V gene TRBV7-8; a weak D match, TRBD1 (6 bases). V gave up 5 bases and J gave up 8 bases, with 16 bases separating them. CDR3 length equals 14 residues. Germline V lookup: CDR1 SGHVS, CDR2 FQNEAQ. The CDR3 loop reads CASSPPGGGDEQFF. As DNA, the CDR3 is TGTGCCAGCAGCCCCCCGGGTGGGGGCGATGAGCAGTTCTTC. The full variable domain, its missing parts supplied by reference TRBV7-8 and TRBJ2-1, is GAGVSQSPRYKVAKRGQDVALRCDPISGHVSLFWYQQALGQGPEFLTYFQNEAQLDKSGLPSDRFFAERPEGSVSTLKIQRTQQEDSAVYLCASSPPGGGDEQFFGPGTRLTVL.

The chain recombines TRBV12-3 or TRBV12-4 with TRBJ2-4; D unresolved. The CDR3 is 13 amino acids. V lost 2 bases, J lost 4 bases, and 6 bases lay in between. CDR3 residues: CASSLMEKNIQYF. The CDR3 DNA is TGTGCCAGCAGTTTAATGGAGAAAAACATTCAGTACTTC.

This clonotype was found many times. This rearrangement joins TRBV2 to TRBJ1-2, with 7 nucleotides matching TRBD1. The ends lost 6 bases at V and 4 bases at J; junction bases unmatched: 8. CDR1 is SNHLY and CDR2 is FYNNEI in the germline V gene. The CDR3 runs to 14 residues. The CDR3 protein is CASRGDSNFYGYTF. The CDR3, as DNA: TGTGCCAGCAGGGGGGACAGTAACTTCTATGGCTACACCTTC.

Only a few counts were recorded for this clonotype. V and J are TRBV4-2 and TRBJ2-5; D remains ambiguous. V was cut by 1 base and J by 1 base, with 4 bases left in between. Looked up from germline, CDR1 is LGHNA and CDR2 is YNFKEQ. This CDR3 comprises 13 residues. The CDR3 spells CASSQGVQETQYF. The CDR3 nucleotides read TGTGCCAGCAGCCAAGGTGTCCAAGAGACCCAGTACTTC.

This clonotype has ten or more counts. CDR3 bases: TGCAGTGCTAGACGGACAGTACAAGAGACCCAGTACTTC. It specifies CSARRTVQETQYF. The V call is TRBV20-1, the J call TRBJ2-5; TRBD1 is a possible D gene (6 bases). Germline V gene data show CDR1 as DFQATT and CDR2 as SNEGSKA (reference sequence). Trimming cost V 2 bases and J 2 bases, with 9 bases left between them. The CDR3 is 13 amino acids.

This clonotype was seen at least ten times. V and J are TRBV20-1 and TRBJ1-6, with 8 bases that match TRBD1. V dropped 1 base and J dropped 5; count of bases not matched to a gene: 7. Germline V gives CDR1 DFQATT, CDR2 SNEGSKA (reference sequence). The CDR3 is 16 residues long. The CDR3 sequence: CSARGRTGRDNSPLHF. CDR3 nucleotides: TGCAGTGCTAGAGGTCGGACAGGGAGAGATAATTCACCCCTCCACTTT.

There are a few counts of this clonotype. This chain connects TRBV15 to TRBJ2-7; 7 bases match TRBD1. The CDR3 contains 16 residues. Germline trimming cut 5 bases from V and 0 bases from J; bases unmatched to any gene: 10. Germline CDR1 reads LNHNV; CDR2 reads YYDKDF (reference sequence). DNA for the CDR3: TGTGCCACCAGCGAAACAGGGGCCCCAAGCTCCTACGAGCAGTACTTC. The encoded protein is CATSETGAPSSYEQYF.

This clonotype appeared a few times. The chain recombines TRBV5-1 with TRBJ2-2, with 9 bases that match TRBD2. The germline V gene encodes CDR1 SGHRS and CDR2 YFSETQ. The ends lost 0 bases at V and 1 base at J; junction bases unmatched: 22. This CDR3 spans 23 amino acids. The CDR3 region is CASSLVGKAQGVAGVENTGELFF. The CDR3 DNA is TGCGCCAGCAGCTTGGTCGGCAAGGCTCAAGGAGTAGCGGGAGTTGAGAACACCGGGGAGCTGTTTTTT.

This clonotype was picked up many times. The chain employs TRBV12-3 or TRBV12-4 and TRBJ2-5; 8 bases are shared with TRBD2. The CDR3 covers 14 residues. V was pared by 6 bases and J by 5 bases, with 8 bases of the junction left unmatched. CDR3 in amino acids: CASSPTSGGETQYF. The CDR3 DNA is TGTGCCAGCAGCCCCACTAGCGGTGGCGAGACCCAGTACTTC.

This clonotype was seen many times. The chain couples TRBV2 to TRBJ2-1; 9 nucleotides line up with TRBD1. J was trimmed by 4 bases and V by 6 bases; bases with no gene match: 4. The germline gives CDR1 SNHLY, CDR2 FYNNEI. This CDR3 is 14 amino acids long. Here the CDR3 reads CASSRDRDYNEQFF. CDR3 nucleotide sequence: TGTGCCAGCAGCCGGGACAGGGATTACAATGAGCAGTTCTTC.

Ten or more counts support this clonotype. V is TRBV6-5 and J is TRBJ2-5, with TRBD1 as a possible D gene (6 bases). The CDR3 extends over 16 amino acids. Per the germline V gene, CDR1 is MNHEY and CDR2 is SVGAGI. The V gene lost 4 bases and the J gene lost 1 base, with 16 bases spanning the gap. CDR3 loop: CASSWIQGSGQETQYF. DNA of the CDR3: TGTGCCAGCAGTTGGATACAGGGAAGCGGCCAAGAGACCCAGTACTTC.

This chain joins TRBV7-2 and TRBJ2-1; D possibly corresponds to TRBD1 (5 bases). The germline V gene encodes CDR1 SGHTA and CDR2 FQGNSA. The CDR3 sequence is 15 residues long. V lost 5 bases and J 3 bases, leaving 14 bases between the germline ends. CDR3 in DNA: TGTGCCAGCAGCGTCCAGGGTTATAACTACAATGAGCAGTTCTTC. As protein: CASSVQGYNYNEQFF.

This clonotype was observed a few times. The gene calls are TRBV19 and TRBJ1-1; 9 bases match TRBD1. The germline V gene encodes CDR1 LNHDA and CDR2 SQIVND (reference sequence). The CDR3 length is 12 residues. The J segment lost 11 bases and the V segment lost 5 bases, leaving 6 bases of the junction unmatched. The CDR3 DNA reads TGTGCCAGTAGTCATTGGACAGGGGTCGCTTTCTTT. Its translation: CASSHWTGVAFF.

This clonotype was detected ten times or more. J is TRBJ2-2 and V is TRBV5-8; no reliable D call. This CDR3 spans 15 amino acids. Germline V gene sequence: CDR1 SGHTS, CDR2 YDEGEE. V was pared by 6 bases and J by 2 bases, with 14 bases between. In DNA, the CDR3 is TGTGCCAGCAACTTTGACACCCTAAACACCGGGGAGCTGTTTTTT. It yields the protein CASNFDTLNTGELFF.

In its sample, this clonotype was seen many times. The gene calls are TRBV10-2 and TRBJ2-2, with 13 bases lining up with TRBD2. This CDR3 is built from 16 residues. From germline, CDR1 is WSHSY and CDR2 SAAADI. V lost 6 bases to trimming and J lost 4 bases; unmatched junction nucleotides: 5. CDR3 protein: CASRVLAGGPTGELFF. CDR3 DNA: TGCGCCAGCAGAGTACTAGCGGGAGGGCCCACCGGGGAGCTGTTTTTT.

This chain uses TRBV12-3 or TRBV12-4 with TRBJ2-7, with 7 bases matching TRBD1. The CDR3 is 14 residues long. With 8 bases clipped from V and 5 bases from J, the junction kept 12 bases outside the gene matches. The CDR3 nucleotides read TGTGCCAGCGTTAAAGGGGGCAGGAGCCACGAGCAGTACTTC. It encodes CASVKGGRSHEQYF.

The table lists this clonotype with many counts. Here the CDR3 DNA reads TGCAGTGTCCGGGGGCGCGAAACCGGGGAGCTGTTTTTT. It yields the protein CSVRGRETGELFF. This chain joins TRBV20-1 and TRBJ2-2; D is tentatively TRBD1 or TRBD2 (6 bases each). The CDR3 length is 13 residues. The V and J ends lost 7 bases and 5 bases respectively, with 14 bases between them. Germline-derived CDR1 and CDR2 are DFQATT and SNEGSKA (reference sequence).

This clonotype was observed many times. The chain uses TRBV27 and TRBJ2-7, with a possible D match to TRBD1 (6 bases). Germline loops: CDR1 MNHEY, CDR2 SMNVEV (reference sequence). The CDR3 extends over 14 amino acids. The V and J ends lost 7 bases and 3 bases respectively, with 16 bases between them. CDR3 amino acids: CASIKLGRGYEQYF. CDR3 coding DNA: TGTGCCAGCATCAAGCTAGGCAGGGGCTACGAGCAGTACTTC.

The V gene is TRBV5-1, the J gene TRBJ2-7; 15 nucleotides align to TRBD2. The ends lost 4 bases at V and 0 bases at J; junction bases unmatched: 5. This CDR3 has 17 amino acids. Germline V gene data show CDR1 as SGHRS and CDR2 as YFSETQ. For the CDR3, the DNA is TGCGCCAGCAGCCTCGGGACTAGCGGGAGGAGCTCCTACGAGCAGTACTTC. Protein: CASSLGTSGRSSYEQYF. The variable domain in full, with the rest retrieved from reference TRBV5-1 and TRBJ2-7, is KAGVTQTPRYLIKTRGQQVTLSCSPISGHRSVSWYQQTPGQGLQFLFEYFSETQRNKGNFPGRFSGRQFSNSRSEMNVSTLELGDSALYLCASSLGTSGRSSYEQYFGPGTRLTVT.

The CDR3 spells CASSGTSGEQFF. CDR3 sequence (DNA): TGTGCCTCATCCGGGACTAGCGGCGAGCAGTTCTTC. The J gene is TRBJ2-1, the V gene TRBV7-3; 11 bases match TRBD2. The V gene end was trimmed by 11 bases and the J gene end by 10 bases; junction bases not matched to a gene: 7. This CDR3 comprises 12 residues. Germline V gene lookup returns CDR1 SGHTA and CDR2 FQGTGA.

The chain employs TRBV4-1 and TRBJ2-2; D remains unclear. The CDR3 consists of 15 residues. Germline V gene lookup returns CDR1 MGHRA and CDR2 YSYEKL. V lost 2 bases to trimming and J lost 0 bases, with 7 bases between them. CDR3 coding DNA: TGCGCCAGCAGCCAAAATGGCCCGAACACCGGGGAGCTGTTTTTT. Protein sequence: CASSQNGPNTGELFF.

CDR3 protein: CASSIGRESPLHF. CDR3 DNA: TGTGCCAGTAGTATTGGCAGGGAATCACCCCTCCACTTT. The genes are TRBV19 and TRBJ1-6; possible D gene TRBD1, 5 bases. Per germline, CDR1 LNHDA and CDR2 SQIVND (reference sequence). The V end was cut by 3 bases, the J end by 10 bases, with 10 bases between. The CDR3 covers 13 residues.

J is TRBJ1-5 and V is TRBV6-2 or TRBV6-3, with D possibly TRBD1 on 6 matching bases. The germline V gene has CDR1 MNHEY and CDR2 SVGEGT. The CDR3 loop spans 18 amino acids. V shed 2 bases and J shed 0 bases, with 17 bases lying between them. In DNA form, the CDR3 reads TGTGCCAGCAGTTACCGGGCGGGACAAGGGCATAGCAATCAGCCCCAGCATTTT. Translating gives CASSYRAGQGHSNQPQHF.

The chain is built from TRBV7-9 and TRBJ2-1; TRBD2 matches at 11 bases. The V segment lost 4 bases and the J segment 3 bases; nucleotides outside the gene matches: 8. CDR1 is SEHNR and CDR2 is FQNEAQ in the germline V gene (reference sequence). This CDR3 is built from 17 residues. CDR3: CASSYQLAGAYYNEQFF. In DNA, the CDR3 is TGTGCCAGCAGCTACCAACTAGCGGGAGCCTACTACAATGAGCAGTTCTTC.

This clonotype was detected once. This sequence joins TRBV2 and TRBJ1-1; weak D call: TRBD1 (5 bases). This CDR3 region has 12 residues. Trimming left V 11 bases short and J 3 bases short, with 13 bases between. The germline V gene has CDR1 SNHLY and CDR2 FYNNEI. The CDR3 DNA sequence: TGTGCCGGATCACAGGCGGACACTGAAGCTTTCTTT. This sequence encodes CAGSQADTEAFF.

Of note for this clonotype: A read error may be the cause here, since a much bigger clone is one base away. This chain joins TRBV11-2 and TRBJ1-2, with 8 bases aligning to TRBD1. This CDR3 is 15 amino acids long. V lost 5 bases and J lost 2; bases outside the gene matches: 7. Germline values: CDR1 SGHAT, CDR2 FQNNGV. CDR3 amino acids: CASSPGAGGNYGYTF. In nucleotides, the CDR3 is TGTGCCAGCAGCCCCGGGGCAGGGGGCAACTATGGCTACACCTTC.

This clonotype has ten or more counts. J is TRBJ1-1 and V is TRBV20-1, with a tentative D call TRBD1 (6 bases). Per germline, CDR1 DFQATT and CDR2 SNEGSKA (reference sequence). The CDR3 is 11 residues long. V shed 3 bases and J shed 6 bases, with 8 bases lying between them. The CDR3 here is CSASKGAEAFF. CDR3 bases: TGCAGTGCTAGCAAGGGGGCTGAAGCTTTCTTT.